The subject of this entry is one T cell receptor (beta chain). As yet, its antigen is unknown. Per germline, CDR1 LNHDA and CDR2 SQIVND (reference sequence). J lost 6 bases, V lost 5 bases, and 9 bases had no gene match. The CDR3 contains 15 residues. One entry per CDR3 protein, called by TCRdb with MiXCR from the RACE reads. The repertoire includes some 110,000 distinct CDR3 sequences, less than 40% of them detected once, and roughly 2.7% sits in the top ten. The record originates from a study of human T cells and chemical hapten exposure. Study-level results: Expanded TCRs showed more large CDR3 clusters than pre-sensitization or healthy control sets.

Sample time point: patch test 3, about 24 weeks after DPC sensitization. The treatment here: therapeutic diphenylcyclopropenone sensitization with weekly scalp DPC. At every patch-test visit, blood was drawn before the patch test was applied. Blood, whole and unfractionated, served as the source for total RNA extraction. This chain uses TRBV19 with TRBJ2-1, with 8 bases identical to TRBD2. The sample here was whole blood, taken in connection with sensitization to the hapten diphenylcyclopropenone (DPC). The receptor comes from a man in his forties or fifties with alopecia areata. Some clones in this sample may be carry-over from other donors' samples. The CDR3 region is CASSSSGSSGNEQFF. The CDR3 nucleotides are TGTGCCAGTAGTTCAAGCGGGAGCTCGGGCAATGAGCAGTTCTTC.